The entry that follows covers one TCR beta chain sequence. Its target antigen remains unknown. Nothing much larger sits one base from this clone, and base qualities are not available. The library was built by means of the immunoSEQ multiplex PCR assay. Each sample had 90,000 to 100,000 TCR templates assayed by the deep sequencing platform. Genomic DNA extracted from sorted T cells was the material used for TCRbeta CDR3 sequencing. The study's processing was this. The R programming language was used for clonal analysis of TCRbeta CDR3 data. Comparing unstimulated samples against CFSE-low samples taken after the reaction was how alloreactive CD4+ and CD8+ clones were defined. Regulatory or non-regulatory origin was assigned to alloreactive CD4+ clones by matching of sequences to sorted unstimulated Treg and non-Treg repertoires. TCRdb took over this immuneACCESS table, retaining in-frame rearrangements with V and J assigned. Such tables are incomplete; in checked studies, under half of the missing clones stem from an unresolved V gene, and the remainder is unexplained. V and J calls and clone size are as listed in that table; D and trimming were resolved from the DNA. Here the sample has tens of thousands of clones; under 95% occur a single time. The ten biggest clones cover roughly 7.1% of the sample.

This record belongs to a study of siplizumab effects on memory and regulatory T cells (dated by TCRdb to about 2019). In terms of the full investigation: The effect of the anti-CD2 antibody siplizumab on alloreactive T-cell subsets was examined in allogeneic mixed lymphocyte reactions constructed from human PBMCs.

Sorted unstimulated T cells and proliferating T cells recovered from mixed lymphocyte reactions underwent TCRbeta CDR3 sequencing. Fresh whole blood from fewer than 11 HLA-typed healthy donors was used to isolate PBMCs. Study-wide conclusions, independent of this receptor: Because sequences at frequencies below about 10^-5 were poorly captured, only a minor fraction of alloreactive clones could be mapped back to unstimulated subsets. About 80-96% of proliferating CD4+ or CD8+ clones could not be given a naive or memory phenotype. Whether proliferating Tregs from siplizumab cultures actually had suppressive function was not functionally confirmed. Unstimulated naive T cells appeared to be more diverse than memory T cells, and naive cells seemed to make a substantial contribution to the alloresponse. Siplizumab significantly reduced the cumulative frequency of alloreactive sequences traceable to unstimulated CD4+ memory T cells. Among mappable alloreactive CD4+ clones, an average Treg-derived fraction of roughly 71% was observed with siplizumab, compared with less than 35% in control reactions.

The CDR3, from cysteine to phenylalanine, totals 15 residues. The CDR3 DNA has 45 bases and is translated from base 1. The germline V gene gives CDR1 as SQVTM and CDR2 as ANQGSEA. V is cut back by 7 bases and J by 7 bases, with 16 bases in the junction unmatched. Sample: CD8+ T cells sorted from blood. The chain joins TRBV29-1 to TRBJ1-2, with 9 bases matching TRBD1. This TCR came from a human donor in good health. The encoded CDR3 is CSGGPGTGSGGGYTF. The DNA sequence reads TGCAGCGGCGGTCCCGGGACAGGGTCGGGCGGTGGCTACACCTTC.